The rows below give T cell receptor beta chains drawn from one sample of a study of blood T cell repertoires in COVID-19. Repertoires were generated with immunoSEQ multiplex PCR, while TCRdb's copy carries only in-frame clones and drops some. In the table there are around 58,000 clones, about 82% of which are singletons. Sample: peripheral blood. Source of these receptors: a human donor in a cohort sampled during active COVID-19. Each CDR3 is given with its conserved first and last residue. D genes are given only for firm matches. The size field is filled for only some rows; it gives once, few, many or a size class.

>.|TRBJ2-4|TRBD1|TRBV5-1
TGCGCCAGCAGACCCACTCTGGACAGGGGGGGGGTAGCCAAAAACATTCAGTACTTC
CASRPTLDRGGVAKNIQYF
>.|TRBJ2-3|.|TRBV10-3
TGTGCCATCGGGCCGGATCATACGCAGTATTTT
CAIGPDHTQYF
>.|TRBJ1-5|.|TRBV16
TGTGCCAGCAGCCCACCCGACACCGGCGGCAATCAGCCCCAGCATTTT
CASSPPDTGGNQPQHF
>.|TRBJ1-5|.|TRBV5-1
TGCGCCAGCAGCTTGATGCCCCCGGGGGGCGCGGTCAATCAGCCCCAGCATTTT
CASSLMPPGGAVNQPQHF
>once|TRBJ2-1|TRBD2|TRBV13
TGTGCCAGCAGCCCAGGACTAGTTCCCTACAATGAGCAGTTCTTC
CASSPGLVPYNEQFF
>.|TRBJ1-1|TRBD1|TRBV7-9
TGTGCCAGCAGCGGACAGGGGAACACTGAAGCTTTCTTT
CASSGQGNTEAFF
>.|TRBJ2-1|TRBD1|TRBV3-1/TRBV3-2
TGTGCCAGCAGCCCGAACAGGGGATACAATGAGCAGTTCTTC
CASSPNRGYNEQFF
>.|TRBJ1-2|TRBD1|TRBV2
TGTGCCAGCAGTGTTTCCGGGACAGGGGCTGGTCGTGGCTACACCTTC
CASSVSGTGAGRGYTF
>once|TRBJ1-3|.|TRBV2
TGTGCCAGCAGTGAGGGCAGGCCTATCTCTGGAAACACCATATATTTT
CASSEGRPISGNTIYF
>.|TRBJ1-5|.|TRBV6-2/TRBV6-3
TGTGCCAGCAGTCCCCGACAGGCGTACAATCAGCCCCAGCATTTT
CASSPRQAYNQPQHF
>.|TRBJ1-1|.|TRBV6-5
TGTGCCAGCACCAGAAACAGGTGGGGGGACACTGAAGCTTTCTTT
CASTRNRWGDTEAFF
>.|TRBJ2-2|TRBD2|TRBV24-1
TGTGCCACCAGTGCCGGGGGGGGCGGCACCGGGGAGCTGTTTTTT
CATSAGGGGTGELFF
>.|TRBJ2-5|.|TRBV9
TGTGCCAGCAGCGTAGGGAGCCGAGCCTTGGGGACCCAGTACTTC
CASSVGSRALGTQYF
>.|TRBJ1-2|.|TRBV6-6
TGTGCCAGCACCCACCCGGGGGAACTCTATGGCTACACCTTC
CASTHPGELYGYTF
>.|TRBJ2-7|TRBD1|TRBV7-2
TGTGCCAGCAGCTTGGTCCCCCCCGAAGTCCCGGGACAGGACGGGCAGTACTTC
CASSLVPPEVPGQDGQYF
>.|TRBJ2-1|TRBD1|TRBV24-1
TGTGCCACCAGGGCAGGGGGCTCGAATGAGCAGTTCTTC
CATRAGGSNEQFF
>.|TRBJ1-4|TRBD1|TRBV18
TGTGCCAGCTCGTTCGGACAGGGGGCTGGTGAAAAACTGTTTTTT
CASSFGQGAGEKLFF
>.|TRBJ2-7|.|TRBV11-2
TGTGCCAGCAGCGGCATCGCGGTGGGTGAGCAGTACTTC
CASSGIAVGEQYF
>.|TRBJ2-7|TRBD1|TRBV5-1
TGCGCCAGCAGCCCGGGACAGGGGGCGGGGGAGCAGTACTTC
CASSPGQGAGEQYF
>once|TRBJ2-4|.|TRBV27
TGTGCCAGCAGTGAGTACGGGGGAAACATTCAGTACTTC
CASSEYGGNIQYF
>.|TRBJ2-5|.|TRBV5-4
TGTGCCAGCAGCTTCCGCCAGGGAGGAGAGACCCAGTACTTC
CASSFRQGGETQYF
>few|TRBJ2-5|TRBD2|TRBV24-1
TGTGCCACCAGTGACTGGACTAGCGGGGGGGGGTTCGGGACCCAGTACTTC
CATSDWTSGGGFGTQYF
>.|TRBJ1-1|.|TRBV7-2
TGTGCCAGCAGCTTAGGAGGCCAGATCGGAGCTTTCTTT
CASSLGGQIGAFF
>.|TRBJ2-1|TRBD2|TRBV6-2/TRBV6-3
TGTGCCAGCAGTCCCCGACTAGCGGGGGGCACCTACAATGAGCAGTTCTTC
CASSPRLAGGTYNEQFF
>.|TRBJ2-2|.|TRBV2
TGTGCCAGCAGTACCGGGGCGGGATATGGGGAGCTGTTTTTT
CASSTGAGYGELFF
>.|TRBJ2-3|TRBD2|TRBV9
TGTGCCAGCAGCCCCGGACTAGCGGGGGGTTTCACAGATACGCAGTATTTT
CASSPGLAGGFTDTQYF
>.|TRBJ1-5|.|TRBV19
TGTGCCAGCGAAACAGGGTTATCAAATCAGCCCCAGCATTTT
CASETGLSNQPQHF
>.|TRBJ1-1|TRBD1|TRBV13
TGTGCCAGCAGCCACCGGGACAGGGTCACTGAAGCTTTCTTT
CASSHRDRVTEAFF
>.|TRBJ1-5|TRBD1|TRBV6-4
TGTGCCAGCAGTGACACCGAGCAGGGGGCTCAGCCCCAGCATTTT
CASSDTEQGAQPQHF
>once|TRBJ2-7|TRBD1|TRBV29-1
TGCAGCGTCCCTGGGACAGGCGACGAGCAGTACTTC
CSVPGTGDEQYF
>.|TRBJ2-7|.|TRBV14
TGTGCCAGCAGCCAAGAGCTTCCAGGGGCGTACACCTACGAGCAGTACTTC
CASSQELPGAYTYEQYF
>.|TRBJ2-6|TRBD1|TRBV5-6
TGTGCCAGCAGCTGGAACAGGGGCACTGGGGCCAACGTCCTGACTTTC
CASSWNRGTGANVLTF
>few|TRBJ1-2|.|TRBV3-1/TRBV3-2
TGTGCCAGCAGCCAGGCAGGCTATGGCTACACCTTC
CASSQAGYGYTF
>.|TRBJ1-1|.|TRBV25-1
TGTGCCAGCAAGTTTTTCGGGACTCCCTGGTCCGGCACTGAAGCTTTCTTT
CASKFFGTPWSGTEAFF
>.|TRBJ1-3|.|TRBV6-6
TGTGCCAGCAGTTTCGTGACAGGCTCTGGAAACACCATATATTTT
CASSFVTGSGNTIYF
>.|TRBJ1-1|.|TRBV6-5
TGTGCCAGCAGTCCTCGACTGGGTTTGAACACTGAAGCTTTCTTT
CASSPRLGLNTEAFF
>.|TRBJ1-1|.|TRBV2
TGTGCCAGCAGGACAGAGTTCATGAACACTGAAGCTTTCTTT
CASRTEFMNTEAFF
>.|TRBJ1-2|.|TRBV9
TGTGCCAGCAGCGCCTACTCAGGATATGGCTACACCTTC
CASSAYSGYGYTF
>.|TRBJ1-2|.|TRBV19
TGTGCCAGTAGTATGGGTCTTCGGGGCTATGGCTACACCTTC
CASSMGLRGYGYTF
>.|TRBJ1-5|TRBD1|TRBV19
TGTGCCAGTGGACAGGGGAGCAATCAGCCCCAGCATTTT
CASGQGSNQPQHF
>.|TRBJ2-1|TRBD1|TRBV4-3
TGCGCCAGCAGCCAAGATCGGCGGACAGGGCCCTACAATGAGCAGTTCTTC
CASSQDRRTGPYNEQFF
>.|TRBJ2-2|.|TRBV6-5
TGTGCCAGCAGTTCCCAGAAATCCGGGGAGCTGTTTTTT
CASSSQKSGELFF
>.|TRBJ2-7|.|TRBV3-1/TRBV3-2
TGTGCCAGCAGCCAAACCTCGCCAGGGGATTACGAGCAGTACTTC
CASSQTSPGDYEQYF
>.|TRBJ2-2|TRBD2|TRBV5-4
TGTGCCAGCAGTAAAGGACTAGCGGGGGCGCCAGCCACCGGGGAGCTGTTTTTT
CASSKGLAGAPATGELFF